This T cell receptor (beta chain) was observed in a study of CD8 T cells in ankylosing spondylitis. Study-wide points: Disease-associated clones were reportedly significantly overrepresented in matched ankylosing spondylitis synovial fluid. For ankylosing spondylitis blood, a TCR beta motif of 7 or 8 highly homologous variants appeared characteristic.

With regard to this clonotype: Antigen unknown.

Germline CDR1 reads SGHAT; CDR2 reads FQNNGV. V gave up 3 bases and J gave up 10 bases, with 12 bases separating them. This CDR3 region has 12 residues. TCRdb recomputed calls from the 5' RACE reads with MiXCR, one row per CDR3 protein. The table includes under 950,000 distinct CDR3 sequences, around 19% detected once. The TCR comes from a male donor with ankylosing spondylitis. The sequenced sample was blood, either unsorted or a sorted T cell fraction (not recorded which). This chain links TRBV11-2 with TRBJ1-1; the D gene is possibly TRBD1 (5 bases). As DNA, the CDR3 is TGTGCCAGCAGCTTGGCAGGGCAGGGAGCTTTCTTT. Protein sequence: CASSLAGQGAFF. The whole variable domain, filled in from reference TRBV11-2 and TRBJ1-1, reads EAGVAQSPRYKIIEKRQSVAFWCNPISGHATLYWYQQILGQGPKLLIQFQNNGVVDDSQLPKDRFSAERLKGVDSTLKIQPAKLEDSAVYLCASSLAGQGAFFGQGTRLTVV.